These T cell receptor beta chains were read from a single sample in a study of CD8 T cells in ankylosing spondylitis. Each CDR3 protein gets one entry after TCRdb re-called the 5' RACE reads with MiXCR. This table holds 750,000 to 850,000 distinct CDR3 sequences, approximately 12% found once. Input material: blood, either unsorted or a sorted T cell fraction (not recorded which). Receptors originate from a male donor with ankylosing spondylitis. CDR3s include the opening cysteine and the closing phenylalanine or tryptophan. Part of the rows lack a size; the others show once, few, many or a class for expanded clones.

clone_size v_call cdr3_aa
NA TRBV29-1 CSVASDLGGTDTQYF
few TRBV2 CASSVTGRAYNEQFF
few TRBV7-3 CASSPRARGTEAFF
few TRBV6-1 CASSAILGGNTIYF
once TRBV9 CASSVTPSGGAGTQYF
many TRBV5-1 CASSSTSGRANEQFF
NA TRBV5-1 CASSPGGTASYNEQFF
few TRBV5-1 CASSRGEFTDTQYF
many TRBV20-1 CSAVGQGQYF
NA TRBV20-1 CSARSSPGELFF
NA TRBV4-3 CASSRDERYTEAFF
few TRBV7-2 CASTSRADNTGELFF
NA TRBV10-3 CAISDLRGLGVYGYTF
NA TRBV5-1 CASSLSLAGSNEQFF
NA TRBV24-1 CATSDTGTGKAFF
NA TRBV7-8 CASSLVGYRNQPQHF
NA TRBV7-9 CASSLVRGASDTQYF
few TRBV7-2 CASSRSGQIHNEQFF
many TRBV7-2 CASRLRGGTGELFF
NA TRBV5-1 CASSLIPGKGAYEQYF
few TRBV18 CASSPTGKGQPQHF
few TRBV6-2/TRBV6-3 CASSYLTGRYEQYF
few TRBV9 CASSSDRVSSPLHF
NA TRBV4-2 CASSQVSLAGNYEQYF
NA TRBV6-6 CASSPKEDYEQYF
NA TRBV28 CASRPRSRTSFTDTQYF
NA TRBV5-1 CASSHRLATTDTQYF
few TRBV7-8 CASSPNGGAGGTDTQYF
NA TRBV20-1 CSARYSERLFF
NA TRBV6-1 CASQVGGGGCNEQFF
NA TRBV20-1 CSARSEVETDTQYF
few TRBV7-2 CASSLRSGSGNTIYF
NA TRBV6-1 CASSEDELRGTYEQYF
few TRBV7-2 CASSPLWSNTEAFF
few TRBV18 CASSRARGANVLTF
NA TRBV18 CASSGLAGRNEQFF
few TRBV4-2 CASRQSGRASTDTQYF
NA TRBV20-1 CSASGRPGNQPQHF
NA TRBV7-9 CASSPFGSTSGNTIYF
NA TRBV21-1 CASSKWGNSPLHF
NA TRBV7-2 CASSSVGQGRQYF
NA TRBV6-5 CVSSYSAGGHNEQFF
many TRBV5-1 CASSIQETQYF
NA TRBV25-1 CASSVRAFGTEAFF
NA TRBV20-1 CSARDMGGTDTQYF
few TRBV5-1 CASSLVAGVPEQYF
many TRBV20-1 CSASFSGGEFYEQFF
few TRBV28 CASSAAYNEQFF
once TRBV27 CASSQKFQGGNSPLHF
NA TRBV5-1 CASSTSGNTDTQYF
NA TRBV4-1 CASSHLSTGSDTDTQYF
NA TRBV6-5 CASSYVLAGEYEQFF